These T cell receptor beta chains were read from a single sample in a study of blood T cell repertoires in COVID-19. Libraries were prepared by immunoSEQ multiplex PCR; TCRdb keeps only in-frame clonotypes and omits some of them. The repertoire holds 200,000 to 250,000 clones, with roughly 86% as singletons. The sequencing sample was made of PBMCs or T cells enriched from blood (not recorded which). The receptors shown here come from a woman between 50 and 59 years old who had recovered from COVID-19. CDR3s leave out the opening cysteine and the closing phenylalanine or tryptophan. Part of the rows lack a size; the others show once, few, many or a class for expanded clones.

TRBV7-3,NA,ASSTQQADEQF
TRBV15,NA,ATSRAAGGYNEQF
TRBV2,NA,ASGPSAGLPNQPQH
TRBV30,NA,AWNYGGSGNTIY
TRBV2,NA,ASSPTGGGYGYT
TRBV12-3/TRBV12-4,NA,ASSWGDNQPQH
TRBV19,NA,ASSIRTANNEQF
TRBV7-2,NA,ASSFAPPQETQY
TRBV28,NA,ASRPDRAQGQPQH
TRBV7-9,NA,ASSPGRGADTGELF
TRBV12-3/TRBV12-4,once,ASKNSGQGGYT
TRBV29-1,NA,SVAPLAGGTDTQY
TRBV6-6,NA,ASNPGNNNEQF
TRBV28,NA,ASSLRPLGPYEQY
TRBV7-9,few,ASRLSVAGGDSYNEQF
TRBV5-1,NA,ASSIDSTSEKLF
TRBV7-9,NA,ASSAGGSISGNTIY
TRBV7-2,NA,ASSLKTGGPYEQY
TRBV7-9,few,ASSLKQGAGEKLF
TRBV18,NA,ASSPMDGSYNSPLH
TRBV5-1,NA,ASSLGASGEDTQY
TRBV2,NA,ASSDEGRQY
TRBV18,NA,ASSPLGGTSSYNEQF
TRBV7-2,NA,ASSLAGQIYYEQY
TRBV9,NA,ASSVGAWTANGEKLF
TRBV14,NA,ASSQFRDSGNTIY
TRBV12-3/TRBV12-4,NA,ASTLSPTETQY
TRBV12-3/TRBV12-4,NA,ASSFGRTQPQH
TRBV11-1,NA,ASSLNRATNEKLF
TRBV4-1,NA,ASSPPTAEKLF
TRBV7-2,few,ASIPTGNYGYT
TRBV7-8,NA,ASSSVLQGAGGYT
TRBV7-9,NA,ASSLGQGGNTEAF
TRBV24-1,NA,ATSDFQADTQY
TRBV7-9,NA,ASSLEVGRPLSQY
TRBV20-1,NA,SASVATGVQTQY
TRBV5-5,NA,ASSFRQQLNEKLF
TRBV28,NA,ASSFGGTGLSYNEQF
TRBV19,NA,ASSIDRRLAGERSYEQY
TRBV6-5,once,ASSYSRGPLH
TRBV4-3,NA,ASSQDRRTAYGYT
TRBV7-2,NA,ASSLGPQGTAQY
TRBV2,NA,ASGADETNQPQH
TRBV7-9,NA,ASSPGGPNTEAF
TRBV5-5,NA,ASRNDWIEETQY
TRBV30,NA,AWSRQSGGYT
TRBV9,NA,ASSVDGRVSGSETQY
TRBV2,NA,ASPKGALTDTQY
TRBV5-8,NA,ASSIGTGATNEKLF
TRBV19,NA,ASTPGPGGVQPQH
TRBV2,NA,ASKRTGPRALMRIGELF
TRBV11-3,NA,ASSQISSGLNYGYT
TRBV11-3,NA,ASSPRGRETQY
TRBV5-6,NA,ASSLANTGSIAEAF
TRBV29-1,NA,SVATGSGTEAF
TRBV4-3,NA,ASSLGLVIGSYNEQF
TRBV5-6,NA,ASSLFLPGEKLF
TRBV6-2/TRBV6-3,NA,ASSPPLYDQPQH
TRBV28,NA,ASSSEGLAEETQY
TRBV4-1,NA,ASSQEAFGTSRSYEQY